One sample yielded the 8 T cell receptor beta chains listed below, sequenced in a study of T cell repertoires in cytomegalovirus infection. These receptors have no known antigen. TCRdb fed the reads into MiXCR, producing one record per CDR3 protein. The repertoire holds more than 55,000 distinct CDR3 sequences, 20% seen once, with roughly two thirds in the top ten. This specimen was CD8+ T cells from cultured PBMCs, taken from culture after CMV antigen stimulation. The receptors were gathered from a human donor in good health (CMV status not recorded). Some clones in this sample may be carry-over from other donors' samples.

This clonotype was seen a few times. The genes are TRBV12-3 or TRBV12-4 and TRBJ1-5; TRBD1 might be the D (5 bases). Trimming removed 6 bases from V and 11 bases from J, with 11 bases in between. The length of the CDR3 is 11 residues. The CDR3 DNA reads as TGTGCCAGCAGCTATGGAGGGGCCCAGCATTTT. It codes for CASSYGGAQHF.

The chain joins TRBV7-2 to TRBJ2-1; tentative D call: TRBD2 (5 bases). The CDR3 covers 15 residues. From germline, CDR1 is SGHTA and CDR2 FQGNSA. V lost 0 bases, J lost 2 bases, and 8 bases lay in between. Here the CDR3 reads CASSLATSAYNEQFF. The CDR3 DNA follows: TGTGCCAGCAGCTTAGCTACTAGTGCCTACAATGAGCAGTTCTTC.

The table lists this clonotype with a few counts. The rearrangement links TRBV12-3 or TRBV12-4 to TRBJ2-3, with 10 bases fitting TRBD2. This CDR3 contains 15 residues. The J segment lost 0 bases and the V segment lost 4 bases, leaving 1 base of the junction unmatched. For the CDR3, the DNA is TGTGCCAGCAGTTATAGCGGGGGGAGCACAGATACGCAGTATTTT. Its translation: CASSYSGGSTDTQYF.

CDR3 nucleotide sequence: TGCGCCAGCAGCCACCGGGACACGAACACCGGGGAGCTGTTTTTT. Its protein is CASSHRDTNTGELFF. V is TRBV4-1 and J is TRBJ2-2, with D tentatively TRBD1 (6 bases). This CDR3 comprises 15 residues. V lost 3 bases, J lost 0 bases, and 8 bases lay in between. Germline CDR1 and CDR2: MGHRA and YSYEKL.

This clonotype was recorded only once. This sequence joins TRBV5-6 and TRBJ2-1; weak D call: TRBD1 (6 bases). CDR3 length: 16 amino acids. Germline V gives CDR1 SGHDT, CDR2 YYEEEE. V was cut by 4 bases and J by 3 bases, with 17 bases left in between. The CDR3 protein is CASSLGPGTYYNEQFF. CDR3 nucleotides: TGTGCCAGCAGCCTGGGGCCCGGGACATACTACAATGAGCAGTTCTTC.

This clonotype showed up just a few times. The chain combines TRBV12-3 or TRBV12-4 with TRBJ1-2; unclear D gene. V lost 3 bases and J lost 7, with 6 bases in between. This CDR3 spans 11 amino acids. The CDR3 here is CASSFSGGYTF. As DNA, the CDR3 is TGTGCCAGCAGTTTTTCAGGTGGCTACACCTTC.

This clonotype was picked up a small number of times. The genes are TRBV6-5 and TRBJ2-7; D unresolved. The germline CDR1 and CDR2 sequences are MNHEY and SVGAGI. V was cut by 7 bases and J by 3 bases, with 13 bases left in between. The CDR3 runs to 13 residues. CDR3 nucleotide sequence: TGTGCCAGCACCGTCAGGTTTGGCTACGAGCAGTACTTC. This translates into CASTVRFGYEQYF.

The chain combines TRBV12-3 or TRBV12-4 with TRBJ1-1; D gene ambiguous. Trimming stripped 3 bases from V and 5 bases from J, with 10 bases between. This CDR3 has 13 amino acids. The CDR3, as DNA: TGTGCCAGCAGTTTGGGGTATCGGACTGAAGCTTTCTTT. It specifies CASSLGYRTEAFF.